This TCR beta chain was found in a study of OX40 agonist ivuxolimab in advanced cancers. As for the study in general: In this trial design, patients received ivuxolimab intravenously at 0.01 to 10 mg/kg every 2 weeks. Mean age approximately 59 years, range roughly 20 to 85; 82.7% male. Three patients, one with hepatocellular carcinoma and two with cutaneous melanoma, achieved partial responses.

The V and J ends lost 0 bases and 5 bases, in that order; junction bases with no gene match: 11. Germline loops: CDR1 MGHRA, CDR2 YSYEKL. The CDR3 is 17 residues long. Clones were read by immunoSEQ multiplex PCR, and TCRdb kept only the in-frame ones, dropping some. The sample lists tens of thousands of clones, approximately 90% occurring once. Blood got drawn at baseline, again on cycle 4 day 1, and then on cycle 7 day 1. The sample consisted of CD4+ or CD8+ T cells sorted from blood, taken in a trial of the OX40 agonist ivuxolimab. The chain couples TRBV4-1 to TRBJ1-2; TRBD1 matches 8 bases. This clonotype originated in an adult with an advanced solid tumor such as melanoma, head and neck, liver or kidney cancer. As DNA, the CDR3 is TGCGCCAGCAGCCAAGATAGTTCCTGGCAGGGGGCTTATGGCTACACCTTC. It codes for CASSQDSSWQGAYGYTF.